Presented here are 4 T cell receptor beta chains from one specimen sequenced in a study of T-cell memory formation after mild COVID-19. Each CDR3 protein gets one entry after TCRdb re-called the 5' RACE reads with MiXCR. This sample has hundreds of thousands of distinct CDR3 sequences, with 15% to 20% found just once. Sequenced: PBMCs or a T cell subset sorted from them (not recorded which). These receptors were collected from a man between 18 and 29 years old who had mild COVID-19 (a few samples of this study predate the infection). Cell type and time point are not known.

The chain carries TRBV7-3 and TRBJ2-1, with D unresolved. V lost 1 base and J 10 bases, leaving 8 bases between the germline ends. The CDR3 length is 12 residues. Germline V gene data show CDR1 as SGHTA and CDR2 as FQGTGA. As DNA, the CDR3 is TGTGCCAGCAGCTTAAACCGTGGGGAGCAGTTCTTC. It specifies CASSLNRGEQFF.

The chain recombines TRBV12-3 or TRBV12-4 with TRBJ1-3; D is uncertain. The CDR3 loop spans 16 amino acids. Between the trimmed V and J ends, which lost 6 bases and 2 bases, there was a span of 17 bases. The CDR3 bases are TGTGCCAGCAGCCCGGTGGGCAGGAAGGCTGGAAACACCATATATTTT. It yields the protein CASSPVGRKAGNTIYF.

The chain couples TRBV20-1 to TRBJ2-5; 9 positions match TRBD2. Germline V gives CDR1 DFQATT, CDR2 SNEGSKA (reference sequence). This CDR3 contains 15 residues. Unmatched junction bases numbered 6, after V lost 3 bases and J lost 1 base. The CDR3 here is CSASRRGGLQETQYF. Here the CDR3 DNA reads TGCAGTGCTAGTCGGCGGGGGGGACTCCAAGAGACCCAGTACTTC.

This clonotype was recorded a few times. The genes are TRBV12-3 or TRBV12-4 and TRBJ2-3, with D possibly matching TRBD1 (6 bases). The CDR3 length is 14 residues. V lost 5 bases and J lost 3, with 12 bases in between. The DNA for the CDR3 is TGTGCCAGCAGTCCTGTGAGGGGGACAGATACGCAGTATTTT. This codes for CASSPVRGTDTQYF.